Each of the 20 T cell receptor beta chains below was sequenced from the same sample in a study of metastatic and nonmetastatic thyroid tumors (dated by TCRdb to 2020 to 2021). No patient had received any treatment before thyroid surgery. Library construction relied on PCR. The sequencer listed for this sample is Illumina HiSeq 4000. TCRdb ran its own pipeline on the public reads, namely fastp trimming at Q25 and MiXCR clone calling, and kept in-frame beta chains. This sample has about 33,000 clones in its table, and 10% to 12% of those were observed once. Of the sample, about a sixth is held by the ten largest clones. Sequences were obtained from blood. Receptors were obtained from a female donor with papillary thyroid cancer or a benign thyroid nodule (not recorded which). Some clones in this sample may be carry-over from other donors' samples.

The table lists this clone with many counts. This sample includes further DNA sequences coding for the same CDR3. This chain joins TRBV24-1 and TRBJ1-1; D possibly corresponds to TRBD1 (5 bases). CDR1 and CDR2 (germline): KGHDR, SFDVKD. The CDR3 runs 13 residues. Trimming pared 8 bases from V and 6 bases from J, leaving 15 bases between. The CDR3 sequence: CATTSRPGAEAFF. For the CDR3, the DNA is TGTGCCACCACAAGTCGTCCGGGGGCTGAAGCTTTCTTT.

At least ten counts were recorded for this clone. The conserved phenylalanine or tryptophan normally closing the CDR3 is absent here, so this likely arose from a read error. No DNA is shown, since the ends of the CDR3 on it are uncertain; the CDR3 is the one TCRdb lists. This chain joins TRBV5-4 and TRBJ2-1; the listed D gene, TRBD2, was not tested against the DNA. The CDR3 is 13 amino acids in total, end residues counted. Looked up from germline, CDR1 is SGHNT and CDR2 is YYREEE (reference sequence). CDR3 amino acids: CASSLLLAGGPFL.

This clone has a count of ten or more. The rearrangement links TRBV19 to TRBJ2-7; D is possibly TRBD2 (6 bases). The CDR3 covers 13 residues. Trimming removed 4 bases from V and 6 bases from J, with 13 bases in between. Germline lookup yields CDR1 LNHDA and CDR2 SQIVND (reference sequence). CDR3: CASSRGVGGEQYF. DNA for the CDR3: TGTGCCAGTAGTAGGGGGGTGGGTGGCGAGCAGTACTTC.

This rearrangement joins TRBV6-1 to TRBJ2-3; no clear D gene. The CDR3 has 15 residues. Trimming removed 10 bases from V and 2 bases from J, with 19 bases in between. From germline, CDR1 is MNHNS and CDR2 SASEGT. The CDR3 DNA reads TGTGCCACCGACAAAGGGCAGCTAAACACAGATACGCAGTATTTT. Its protein is CATDKGQLNTDTQYF.

The V call is TRBV6-1, the J call TRBJ1-2, with a weak D call TRBD1 (5 bases). Looked up from germline, CDR1 is MNHNS and CDR2 is SASEGT. V dropped 2 bases and J dropped 8 bases, with 18 bases sitting between them. This CDR3 has 15 amino acids. CDR3 in DNA: TGTGCCAGCAGTGAAAGCCACACACAGGTCCGAGGCTACACCTTC. This translates into CASSESHTQVRGYTF.

This clone was seen repeatedly, ten times or more. The chain links TRBV29-1 to TRBJ1-1, with no clear D. Germline V gene sequence: CDR1 SQVTM, CDR2 ANQGSEA. This CDR3 has 14 residues. Trimming pared 6 bases from V and 3 bases from J, leaving 17 bases between. The CDR3 nucleotides are TGCAGCGTCCTCACACCGGGGAGGGACACTGAAGCTTTCTTT. Translating it yields CSVLTPGRDTEAFF.

This clone came up a few times. Other nucleotide sequences from this sample produce the same CDR3. This chain joins TRBV30 and TRBJ2-7; D is uncertain. V was pared by 1 base and J by 6 bases, with 10 bases between. There are 12 residues in the CDR3. Per the germline V gene, CDR1 is GTSNPN and CDR2 is SVGIG (reference sequence). As DNA, the CDR3 is TGTGCCTGGAGTGAATTTGATATCGAGCAGTACTTC. Encoded protein: CAWSEFDIEQYF.

This clone was seen repeatedly, ten times or more. The rearrangement joins TRBV7-2 to TRBJ2-7; tentatively, D is TRBD1 (5 bases). V was trimmed by 3 bases and J by 7 bases, leaving 19 bases between them. Germline V lookup: CDR1 SGHTA, CDR2 FQGNSA. The CDR3 runs 15 residues. CDR3 protein: CASSFNLGVPGEQYF. CDR3 sequence (DNA): TGTGCCAGCAGCTTCAACTTAGGAGTTCCAGGGGAGCAGTACTTC.

This clone was detected many times. This chain connects TRBV7-2 to TRBJ1-2; no clear D. Looked up from germline, CDR1 is SGHTA and CDR2 is FQGNSA. The germline V and J ends were trimmed by 1 base and 4 bases, with 10 bases remaining between them. This CDR3 contains 14 residues. The CDR3 spells CASSLGEGSYGYTF. The DNA for the CDR3 is TGTGCCAGCAGCTTAGGCGAGGGCTCCTATGGCTACACCTTC.

This clone was seen many times. A much larger clone differs by one base, so this may be a read error. This rearrangement joins TRBV4-3 to TRBJ2-2, with no clear D. The germline CDR1 and CDR2 sequences are LGHNA and YSLEER. The CDR3 is 17 amino acids. V lost 1 base to trimming and J lost 0 bases, with 12 bases between them. The CDR3 nucleotides read TGCGCCAGCAGCCAAGCAGAGGAGAGCCCGAACACCGGGGAGCTGTTTTTT. Protein product: CASSQAEESPNTGELFF.

The chain couples TRBV11-2 to TRBJ1-2, with a weak D call TRBD1 (6 bases). Trimming left V 4 bases short and J 6 bases short, with 18 bases between. Germline V gene lookup returns CDR1 SGHAT and CDR2 FQNNGV. This CDR3 has 15 amino acids. The CDR3 DNA is TGTGCCAGCAGCTATATTCGGACAGCACTCAATGGCTACACCTTC. Its protein product is CASSYIRTALNGYTF.

This clone has a count of ten or more. V and J are TRBV11-2 and TRBJ2-6; D is uncertain. V was cut by 2 bases and J by 11 bases, with 7 bases left in between. The CDR3 is made up of 12 amino acids. The germline V gene has CDR1 SGHAT and CDR2 FQNNGV. The CDR3 is CASSLQGYVLTF. CDR3 nucleotides: TGTGCCAGCAGCTTACAAGGCTACGTCCTGACTTTC.

This clone was observed many times. The V call is TRBV2, the J call TRBJ1-1; possible D gene TRBD1, 5 bases. Per the germline V gene, CDR1 is SNHLY and CDR2 is FYNNEI. Trimming left V 7 bases short and J 0 bases short, with 15 bases between. The length of the CDR3 is 15 residues. The CDR3, as DNA: TGTGCCAGCAACCCCGGGCAGGGATTGAACACTGAAGCTTTCTTT. Amino acid sequence: CASNPGQGLNTEAFF.

There are many counts of this clone. The V and J genes are TRBV24-1 and TRBJ1-1; D remains ambiguous. Germline CDR1 KGHDR, CDR2 SFDVKD. V lost 2 bases to trimming and J lost 4 bases, with 7 bases between them. The CDR3 has 13 amino acids. The CDR3 DNA reads TGTGCCACCAGTGATTCAGTATCCACTGAAGCTTTCTTT. It translates to CATSDSVSTEAFF.

The genes are TRBV2 and TRBJ1-5; D call uncertain. V was shortened by 2 bases and J by 10 bases, with 12 bases between the two germline ends. Looked up from germline, CDR1 is SNHLY and CDR2 is FYNNEI. This CDR3 is built from 13 residues. DNA for the CDR3: TGTGCCAGCAGTGAAAATGGTAGGTCACCCCAGCATTTT. Its protein is CASSENGRSPQHF.

This clone appeared many times. The CDR3 is CASSYSLTGLYNEQFF. In DNA form, the CDR3 reads TGTGCCAGCAGTTACTCTCTAACAGGGCTTTACAATGAGCAGTTCTTC. This sequence joins TRBV6-2 or TRBV6-3 and TRBJ2-1; tentative D call: TRBD1 (6 bases). V lost 0 bases to trimming and J lost 4 bases, with 13 bases between them. Germline V lookup: CDR1 MNHEY, CDR2 SVGEGT. CDR3 length: 16 amino acids.

The rearrangement links TRBV6-1 to TRBJ2-3, with 7 bases that match TRBD2. CDR3 length: 15 amino acids. Germline CDR1 and CDR2: MNHNS and SASEGT. The ends lost 5 bases at V and 2 bases at J; junction bases unmatched: 7. The CDR3 protein is CASSQSGALTDTQYF. CDR3 nucleotide sequence: TGTGCCAGCAGTCAAAGCGGGGCCCTCACAGATACGCAGTATTTT.

This clone was seen many times. Other DNA sequences from this sample encode an identical CDR3 as well. The chain recombines TRBV14 with TRBJ2-7; 8 nucleotides align to TRBD2. Trimming took 0 bases from V and 0 from J; bases not matched to a gene: 4. The CDR3 is 16 residues long. The germline CDR1 and CDR2 sequences are SGHDN and FVKESK. In nucleotides, the CDR3 is TGTGCCAGCAGCCAAGAAGGCGGGAGGCGCTCCTACGAGCAGTACTTC. It encodes CASSQEGGRRSYEQYF.

This clone was detected many times. The rearrangement uses TRBV20-1 and TRBJ2-7, with TRBD2 matching over 12 bases. This CDR3 is built from 13 residues. The J segment lost 2 bases and the V segment lost 5 bases, leaving 1 base of the junction unmatched. Germline lookup yields CDR1 DFQATT and CDR2 SNEGSKA (reference sequence). In nucleotides, the CDR3 is TGCAGTGCTCGGACTAGCGGGACCTACGAGCAGTACTTC. Amino acids: CSARTSGTYEQYF.

This clone occurred many times. J is TRBJ2-3 and V is TRBV18, with a possible D match to TRBD2 (5 bases). The germline V gene has CDR1 KGHSH and CDR2 LQKENI. The V end lost 5 bases, the J end lost 7 bases, and 22 bases lay between the germline ends. The CDR3 has 16 residues. The CDR3 loop reads CASSGSGGSEFYTQYF. DNA for the CDR3: TGTGCCAGCTCAGGGTCCGGCGGTAGCGAGTTCTATACGCAGTATTTT.